This passage covers 28 T cell receptor beta chains from one sample sequenced in a study of metastatic and nonmetastatic thyroid tumors. Treatment of any kind had been given to no patient before thyroid surgery. TCRdb reprocessed the PCR reads via MiXCR. This sample has roughly 40,000 clones, with 15% to 20% found just once. Sequencing was performed on tumor tissue. The receptors were sampled from a female donor with papillary thyroid cancer or a benign thyroid nodule (not recorded which). Some clones in this sample may be carry-over from other donors' samples.

In this sample, this clone turned up many times. This chain uses TRBV6-2 or TRBV6-3 with TRBJ1-5; 8 bases align to TRBD1. J was trimmed by 10 bases and V by 6 bases; bases with no gene match: 17. Germline V gene lookup returns CDR1 MNHEY and CDR2 SVGEGT. The CDR3 extends over 16 amino acids. CDR3 nucleotides: TGTGCCAGCAGATCAAAACGGACAGGGACCCTCCATCCCCAGCATTTT. As protein: CASRSKRTGTLHPQHF.

In its sample, this clone was seen many times. CDR3 in amino acids: CASSQDPRGTYEQYF. The DNA of the CDR3 is TGTGCCAGCAGCCAAGATCCCAGAGGTACCTACGAGCAGTACTTC. The V and J genes are TRBV3-1 and TRBJ2-7, with D uncertain. The CDR3 is 15 amino acids. V dropped 0 bases and J dropped 2 bases, with 11 bases sitting between them. Germline V CDR1 and CDR2: LGHDT, YNNKEL (reference sequence).

In its sample, this clone was seen many times. The chain carries TRBV6-6 and TRBJ2-6, with 15 bases fitting TRBD2. V shed 6 bases and J 1 base; nucleotides not matched to a gene: 13. CDR1 and CDR2 (germline): MNHNY, SVGAGI (reference sequence). The CDR3 is made up of 21 amino acids. The chain's CDR3 is CASRPGLAGGPKWSGANVLTF. In DNA, the CDR3 is TGTGCCAGCAGACCCGGACTAGCGGGAGGGCCCAAGTGGTCTGGGGCCAACGTCCTGACTTTC.

This clone was counted at least ten times. V usage is TRBV7-2 and J usage is TRBJ1-3; no clear D gene. This CDR3 region has 15 residues. V lost 3 bases, J lost 3 bases, and 12 bases lay in between. Germline CDR1 is SGHTA and CDR2 is FQGNSA. CDR3 sequence (DNA): TGTGCCAGCAGCTTTAACCGAGGGTTTGGAAACACCATATATTTT. Translated: CASSFNRGFGNTIYF. Combining the CDR3 with reference TRBV7-2 and TRBJ1-3 gives the whole variable domain GAGVSQSPSNKVTEKGKDVELRCDPISGHTALYWYRQSLGQGLEFLIYFQGNSAPDKSGLPSDRFSAERTGGSVSTLTIQRTQQEDSAVYLCASSFNRGFGNTIYFGEGSWLTVV.

The table lists this clone with many counts. V gene TRBV7-2 combines with J gene TRBJ2-3, with TRBD2 matching over 8 bases. The CDR3 totals 17 residues. The V gene's germline CDR1 is SGHTA and CDR2 FQGNSA. Trimming took 7 bases from V and 4 from J; bases not matched to a gene: 16. CDR3 nucleotide sequence: TGTGCCAGCACCCATGGTTCCTGGAGCGGGGGTTCAGATACGCAGTATTTT. Translated, it gives CASTHGSWSGGSDTQYF.

This clone was detected ten times or more. The chain has TRBV7-8 and TRBJ2-7; tentatively, D is TRBD1 (5 bases). Germline loops: CDR1 SGHVS, CDR2 FQNEAQ. CDR3 length: 13 residues. The germline V and J ends were trimmed by 5 bases and 3 bases, with 11 bases remaining between them. CDR3 bases: TGTGCCAGCAGCCCGGCCCAGGGCTACGAGCAGTACTTC. Translating it yields CASSPAQGYEQYF.

A remark on this clone: A junction end diverges from the germline sequence, so it may reflect a read error. The J gene is TRBJ2-7, the V gene TRBV6-7; tentative D call: TRBD2 (6 bases). TRBV6-7 is placed among ORFs of uncertain function. CDR3 size: 15 residues. CDR3 DNA sequence: TGTGCCAGCATTTACGGGGATTCGGGGGTCTACGAGCAGTACTTC. Residues: CASIYGDSGVYEQYF.

In its sample, this clone was seen many times. V and J are TRBV12-3 or TRBV12-4 and TRBJ2-1; 9 nucleotides agree with TRBD2. The CDR3 spans 15 residues. The trim removed 6 bases at V and 7 bases at J, leaving 10 bases unmatched. The chain's CDR3 is CASRVLAGGRNEQFF. CDR3 sequence (DNA): TGTGCCAGCAGAGTTCTGGCGGGGGGGCGTAATGAGCAGTTCTTC.

This clone was found a few times. The rearrangement joins TRBV5-4 to TRBJ1-1; D possibly corresponds to TRBD1 (5 bases). V was clipped by 0 bases and J by 1 base, with 10 bases between them. The CDR3 has 15 amino acids. Germline V gene data show CDR1 as SGHNT and CDR2 as YYREEE (reference sequence). The CDR3: CASSLGAGRNTEAFF. The CDR3 DNA follows: TGTGCCAGCAGCTTGGGGGCAGGGAGGAACACTGAAGCTTTCTTT.

This clone has more than one count but fewer than ten. This chain's CDR3 is CASTWVSSYEQYF. The CDR3 DNA follows: TGTGCCAGCACCTGGGTTAGCTCCTACGAGCAGTACTTC. This chain uses TRBV12-3 or TRBV12-4 with TRBJ2-7; D uncertain. The CDR3 sequence is 13 residues long. V gave up 7 bases and J gave up 0 bases, with 10 bases separating them.

This clone was picked up many times. The chain has TRBV7-2 and TRBJ2-1; D is ambiguous. Trimming removed 1 base at V and 1 base at J, with 14 bases between. Germline CDR1 reads SGHTA; CDR2 reads FQGNSA. The CDR3 consists of 17 residues. The CDR3 DNA reads TGTGCCAGCAGCTTAGTTGTTACCCGACGGTCCTACAATGAGCAGTTCTTC. Translated: CASSLVVTRRSYNEQFF.

As regards this clone: A much larger clone differs from this one at a single base, so this may be a read error. Distinct nucleotide sequences in the sample also encode this CDR3. CDR3 in amino acids: CAASGVYNQPQHF. CDR3 DNA: TGTGCCGCTTCAGGGGTATACAATCAGCCCCAGCATTTT. The chain is built from TRBV28 and TRBJ1-5, with D possibly being TRBD1 (6 bases). Looked up from germline, CDR1 is MDHEN and CDR2 is SYDVKM. Trimming removed 11 bases at V and 3 bases at J, with 14 bases between. This CDR3 spans 13 amino acids.

This clone occurred many times. The chain carries TRBV9 and TRBJ1-2; possibly TRBD1 for D (6 bases). Germline assignment: CDR1 SGDLS and CDR2 YYNGEE. Trimming cost V 0 bases and J 13 bases, with 19 bases left between them. CDR3 length equals 14 residues. CDR3 region: CASSVASDMTGTTF. For the CDR3, the DNA is TGTGCCAGCAGCGTAGCTTCTGATATGACAGGTACCACCTTC.

This clone was picked up many times. The sample has other DNA sequences that encode this CDR3 too. The rearrangement links TRBV27 to TRBJ1-2; D call uncertain. Germline V gene lookup returns CDR1 MNHEY and CDR2 SMNVEV (reference sequence). Trimming removed 0 bases from V and 8 bases from J, with 16 bases in between. The CDR3 length is 15 residues. The CDR3 DNA sequence: TGTGCCAGCAGTTTATCTCTTTCCAGTCAGCTCGGCTACACCTTC. Protein product: CASSLSLSSQLGYTF.

This clone has a count of ten or more. This chain uses TRBV5-1 with TRBJ2-7; 9 bases map to TRBD2. Germline CDR1 and CDR2: SGHRS and YFSETQ. The V and J ends lost 3 bases and 2 bases, in that order; junction bases with no gene match: 3. The CDR3 has 14 residues. Here the CDR3 reads CASSSLAGTYEQYF. Here the CDR3 DNA reads TGCGCCAGCAGCTCTCTAGCGGGGACCTACGAGCAGTACTTC.

The rearrangement links TRBV15 to TRBJ2-2; the match to TRBD2 covers 7 bases. Trimming at V came to 0 bases and at J to 0 bases, leaving 16 bases not matched to a gene. Germline assignment: CDR1 LNHNV and CDR2 YYDKDF (reference sequence). CDR3 length: 21 amino acids. In DNA, the CDR3 is TGTGCCACCAGCAGAGAGAGGAGCGGGACCGGACTTGACTCGAACACCGGGGAGCTGTTTTTT. Amino acids: CATSRERSGTGLDSNTGELFF.

V is TRBV5-5 and J is TRBJ2-2; either TRBD1 or TRBD2 may fit D (5 bases each). This CDR3 contains 15 residues. V lost 0 bases and J lost 4, with 10 bases in between. CDR1 and CDR2 from the germline V gene are SGHKS and YYEKEE (reference sequence). This CDR3 is CASSLDPGTTGELFF. The CDR3 bases are TGTGCCAGCAGCTTGGACCCCGGGACCACCGGGGAGCTGTTTTTT.

Ten or more counts support this clone. The chain combines TRBV27 with TRBJ1-1, with D unclear. Trimming pared 3 bases from V and 3 bases from J, leaving 20 bases between. This CDR3 has 17 residues. Germline V gene data show CDR1 as MNHEY and CDR2 as SMNVEV (reference sequence). For the CDR3, the DNA is TGTGCCAGCAGTTTGGTATATAGACGGGGTGATGACACTGAAGCTTTCTTT. It translates to CASSLVYRRGDDTEAFF.

This clone was counted ten times or more. In DNA, the CDR3 is TGCGCCAGCAGCCAAGGACAGGGGGCTTTTTATGGCTACACCTTC. This translates into CASSQGQGAFYGYTF. The chain uses TRBV4-3 and TRBJ1-2, with TRBD1 identical over 10 bases. Looked up from germline, CDR1 is LGHNA and CDR2 is YSLEER. Trimming took 1 base from V and 5 from J; bases not matched to a gene: 4. CDR3 length: 15 residues.

Turning to this clone: A much larger clone sits a single nucleotide away, making a read error possible. The genes are TRBV11-2 and TRBJ1-6, with TRBD1 identical over 7 bases. Trimming took 4 bases from V and 5 from J; bases not matched to a gene: 8. The germline gives CDR1 SGHAT, CDR2 FQNNGV. This CDR3 spans 16 amino acids. The CDR3 DNA reads as TGTGCCAGCAGCTCAGGGGGTAGGAGTAATAATTCACCCCTCCACTTT. This sequence encodes CASSSGGRSNNSPLHF.

This clone has more than one count but fewer than ten. A much larger clone differs from this one at a single base, so this may be a read error. The same CDR3 arises from other DNA sequences in this sample as well. V is TRBV2 and J is TRBJ1-1; weak D call: TRBD1 (5 bases). The V and J ends lost 7 bases and 10 bases respectively, with 13 bases between them. Germline CDR1 is SNHLY and CDR2 is FYNNEI. This CDR3 contains 11 residues. CDR3 region: CASIRQGIAFF. DNA of the CDR3: TGTGCCAGCATCCGGCAGGGTATAGCTTTCTTT.

This clone is termed medium-sized (0.01 to 0.1%). The chain recombines TRBV2 with TRBJ2-3, with 9 bases matching TRBD2. V lost 8 bases to trimming and J lost 2 bases; unmatched junction nucleotides: 8. CDR1 and CDR2 from the germline V gene are SNHLY and FYNNEI. The CDR3 contains 15 residues. The CDR3 spells CASEGAGGHTDTQYF. As DNA, the CDR3 is TGTGCCAGCGAGGGAGCGGGGGGCCACACAGATACGCAGTATTTT.

There are many counts of this clone. Other DNA sequences in the sample encode the same CDR3. The chain combines TRBV12-3 or TRBV12-4 with TRBJ2-7; 8 nucleotides match TRBD2. Trimming took 2 bases from V and 6 from J; bases not matched to a gene: 9. The CDR3 runs 15 residues. In DNA form, the CDR3 reads TGTGCCAGCAGTTTAAGGGGTTATCGGGGGGGCGAGCAGTACTTC. Protein sequence: CASSLRGYRGGEQYF.

Ten or more counts support this clone. V and J are TRBV19 and TRBJ1-1, with TRBD1 as a possible D gene (6 bases). Trimming pared 5 bases from V and 8 bases from J, leaving 15 bases between. CDR1 is LNHDA and CDR2 is SQIVND in the germline V gene (reference sequence). This CDR3 has 13 amino acids. The CDR3 region is CASSQGGFSEAFF. The DNA of the CDR3 is TGTGCCAGTAGTCAAGGGGGGTTTAGCGAAGCTTTCTTT.

This clone was observed at least ten times. V gene TRBV27 combines with J gene TRBJ1-2, with D hard to call. Germline-derived CDR1 and CDR2 are MNHEY and SMNVEV (reference sequence). Trimming shortened V by 2 bases and J by 6 bases, and 13 bases separated the two germline ends. CDR3 length: 14 amino acids. The CDR3 sequence is CASSLGAKSNGYTF. In DNA form, the CDR3 reads TGTGCCAGCAGTTTAGGCGCCAAATCTAATGGCTACACCTTC.

Note on this clone: A junction boundary mismatches the germline segment, possibly from a read error. CDR3 nucleotides: TGTGCCAGCAGTTTATCATCCAGGGGAGGGTTTGGGGACAACGTCCTGACTTTC. This sequence encodes CASSLSSRGGFGDNVLTF. The V gene is TRBV27, the J gene TRBJ2-6, with D perhaps TRBD2 (7 bases). The CDR3 contains 18 residues. Germline V gives CDR1 MNHEY, CDR2 SMNVEV (reference sequence).

This clone was recorded at least ten times. The rearrangement joins TRBV4-3 to TRBJ2-3; D is ambiguous. Trimming took 3 bases from V and 2 from J, leaving 12 bases between them. Germline CDR1 LGHNA, CDR2 YSLEER. CDR3 size: 15 residues. The DNA for the CDR3 is TGCGCCAGCAGCCACCGGTATGGCGCCACAGATACGCAGTATTTT. It is translated as CASSHRYGATDTQYF.

This clone came up many times. The CDR3 DNA sequence: TGTGCCAGCAGCCCGTGGGACGACACAGATACGCAGTATTTT. It specifies CASSPWDDTDTQYF. The chain recombines TRBV3-1 with TRBJ2-3; D possibly matches TRBD1 or TRBD2 (5 bases each). V was trimmed by 4 bases and J by 2 bases, leaving 10 bases between them. The CDR3 loop spans 14 amino acids. CDR1 and CDR2 from the germline V gene are LGHDT and YNNKEL (reference sequence).